These 14 T cell receptor beta chains were all obtained from the same sample, sequenced in a study of blood T cell repertoires in COVID-19. Profiled with immunoSEQ multiplex PCR; TCRdb holds only in-frame clones, not every one. The data show 440,000 or so clones, 89% seen once. Sequenced material: peripheral blood. The receptors were gathered from a woman aged 40-49 years with COVID-19, enrolled during active disease.

This chain joins TRBV6-5 and TRBJ1-5; D is unresolved. This CDR3 contains 13 residues. V dropped 6 bases and J dropped 4 bases, with 10 bases sitting between them. Germline CDR1 reads MNHEY; CDR2 reads SVGAGI. This CDR3 is CASRSSGNQPQHF. As DNA, the CDR3 is TGTGCCAGCAGATCGTCGGGAAATCAGCCCCAGCATTTT.

This clone showed up just once. The chain combines TRBV28 with TRBJ1-2; 10 bases align to TRBD1. Germline V gene sequence: CDR1 MDHEN, CDR2 SYDVKM. CDR3 length: 16 amino acids. V lost 5 bases and J lost 3; bases outside the gene matches: 9. The CDR3 region is CASSPPGQGRYYGYTF. In nucleotides, the CDR3 is TGTGCCAGCAGTCCGCCGGGACAGGGGCGGTACTATGGCTACACCTTC.

The V call is TRBV9, the J call TRBJ1-1; a possible D gene is TRBD1 (6 bases). Germline CDR1 reads SGDLS; CDR2 reads YYNGEE. Trimming took 0 bases from V and 5 from J, leaving 11 bases between them. There are 14 residues in the CDR3. The CDR3 DNA follows: TGTGCCAGCAGCGTAGAGGGGGGGCAGACTGAAGCTTTCTTT. Translating gives CASSVEGGQTEAFF.

The V and J genes are TRBV4-3 and TRBJ1-2, with D unresolved. This CDR3 is 14 amino acids long. Germline V CDR1 and CDR2: LGHNA, YSLEER. Trimming took off 0 bases at V and 2 bases at J, with 7 bases between the two ends. The CDR3 DNA follows: TGCGCCAGCAGCCAAGAGATACAGAACTATGGCTACACCTTC. It encodes CASSQEIQNYGYTF.

This sequence joins TRBV9 and TRBJ1-1; D is possibly TRBD1 (5 bases). Germline values: CDR1 SGDLS, CDR2 YYNGEE. The CDR3 is 15 residues long. V lost 2 bases to trimming and J lost 10 bases, with 21 bases between them. Here the CDR3 DNA reads TGTGCCAGCAGCGTTGCGGACGGTAGGCAGGGTCGAGCTTTCTTT. It yields the protein CASSVADGRQGRAFF.

This clone was seen only a few times. The chain links TRBV19 to TRBJ2-6; D perhaps matches TRBD2 (7 bases). The germline gives CDR1 LNHDA, CDR2 SQIVND (reference sequence). V shed 6 bases and J shed 0 bases, with 18 bases lying between them. CDR3 size: 18 residues. This CDR3 is CASRNGRDTLSGANVLTF. In DNA, the CDR3 is TGTGCCAGTAGGAATGGGAGGGACACCCTCTCTGGGGCCAACGTCCTGACTTTC.

The rearrangement links TRBV19 to TRBJ1-6, with a tentative D call TRBD1 (5 bases). Germline values: CDR1 LNHDA, CDR2 SQIVND (reference sequence). The CDR3 is 14 amino acids. Trimming removed 3 bases from V and 9 bases from J, with 12 bases in between. The CDR3 spells CASSILGDGSPLHF. The CDR3 nucleotides are TGTGCCAGTAGTATCCTAGGGGATGGTTCACCCCTCCACTTT.

This rearrangement joins TRBV5-8 to TRBJ2-2, with 7 bases aligning to TRBD1. This CDR3 is 15 amino acids long. CDR1 and CDR2 from the germline V gene are SGHTS and YDEGEE. V gave up 0 bases and J gave up 5 bases; unmatched junction bases: 4. CDR3 bases: TGTGCCAGCAGCTTGGACAGGGGTCCGACCGGGGAGCTGTTTTTT. It translates to CASSLDRGPTGELFF.

V and J are TRBV27 and TRBJ2-1, with D possibly matching TRBD1 (5 bases). Germline V CDR1 and CDR2: MNHEY, SMNVEV (reference sequence). V was cut by 2 bases and J by 1 base, with 15 bases left in between. The CDR3 extends over 17 amino acids. CDR3 nucleotide sequence: TGTGCCAGCAGTTTAATGAGTCAGGGCTTTTCCTACAATGAGCAGTTCTTC. Protein sequence: CASSLMSQGFSYNEQFF.

This clone is a singleton in its sample. The chain links TRBV28 to TRBJ1-1; a possible D gene is TRBD1 (6 bases). Germline values: CDR1 MDHEN, CDR2 SYDVKM. The V and J ends lost 7 bases and 1 base respectively, with 13 bases between them. The CDR3 spans 14 residues. The CDR3 coding sequence is TGTGCCAGCATCGAACAGGGAAGGAACACTGAAGCTTTCTTT. It encodes CASIEQGRNTEAFF.

J is TRBJ2-1 and V is TRBV6-2 or TRBV6-3, with D maybe TRBD1 (5 bases). CDR3 length: 17 amino acids. CDR1 is MNHEY, CDR2 SVGEGT, per germline. V was pared by 2 bases and J by 5 bases, with 19 bases between. The DNA for the CDR3 is TGTGCCAGCAGTTACCTCCTTTTAAGGGGCTGGGACAATGAGCAGTTCTTC. Translated: CASSYLLLRGWDNEQFF.

The sample holds a few counts of this clone. V is TRBV11-2 and J is TRBJ2-7, with 7 bases lining up with TRBD2. Trimming took 0 bases from V and 6 from J; bases not matched to a gene: 5. Germline V CDR1 and CDR2: SGHAT, FQNNGV. The CDR3 is 14 residues long. CDR3 loop: CASSLEGLPFEQYF. The CDR3 nucleotides read TGTGCCAGCAGCTTAGAGGGACTACCCTTCGAGCAGTACTTC.

The rearrangement links TRBV5-6 to TRBJ2-6; 9 positions match TRBD1. The CDR3 runs to 17 residues. CDR1 SGHDT and CDR2 YYEEEE come from the germline V gene. V was clipped by 0 bases and J by 2 bases; unmatched bases: 3. The DNA of the CDR3 is TGTGCCAGCAGCTTGGCACAGGGGGCGGCTGGGGCCAACGTCCTGACTTTC. This codes for CASSLAQGAAGANVLTF. Full variable domain (rest looked up from reference TRBV5-6 and TRBJ2-6): DAGVTQSPTHLIKTRGQQVTLRCSPKSGHDTVSWYQQALGQGPQFIFQYYEEEERQRGNFPDRFSGHQFPNYSSELNVNALLLGDSALYLCASSLAQGAAGANVLTFGAGSRLTVL.

The chain has TRBV7-2 and TRBJ2-5; D perhaps matches TRBD1 (6 bases). Trimming stripped 5 bases from V and 5 bases from J, with 9 bases between. The CDR3 runs to 12 residues. Germline V CDR1 and CDR2: SGHTA, FQGNSA. CDR3 DNA: TGTGCCAGCAGCCCCCAGGGGGAGACCCAGTACTTC. Its protein product is CASSPQGETQYF. The whole variable domain, filled in from reference TRBV7-2 and TRBJ2-5, reads GAGVSQSPSNKVTEKGKDVELRCDPISGHTALYWYRQSLGQGLEFLIYFQGNSAPDKSGLPSDRFSAERTGGSVSTLTIQRTQQEDSAVYLCASSPQGETQYFGPGTRLLVL.